Here is one T cell receptor beta chain with its context. No antigen is known for it. Base qualities are missing; no much larger clone stands one base away. Thawed PBMCs were FACS-sorted into unstimulated Tregs (CD4+CD25+CD127-), CD4+ non-Tregs (CD4+CD25-), CD4 cells and CD8 cells. Healthy control blood came either as purchased buffy coats or from healthy volunteers. Healthy control blood was separated into PBMCs by Ficoll density gradient and cryopreserved, and patient PBMCs were collected both before and after transplant. The CDR3 measures 14 amino acids from cysteine to phenylalanine. Of all the DNA, just the CDR3 is kept, 42 bases in frame from base 1. V and J are trimmed by 6 bases and 6 bases, and the gene matches miss 5 bases of the junction. Via the germline V gene, CDR1 is MNHEY and CDR2 SVGAGI. These data originate in a study of Tregs in tolerant kidney transplant recipients (dated by TCRdb to the late 2010s). About the study as a whole: The study applied TCRbeta sequencing to find donor-specific regulatory T cells before combined kidney and bone marrow transplantation and then followed those same cells after transplant. In a few healthy controls, several methods of expanding Tregs specific for an allogeneic donor were compared by TCRbeta repertoire sequencing. The paper as a whole reports these results and caveats: Biological reproducibility was not directly addressed, though technical replication error appeared minimal. Because only a small number of patients were included, the study had limitations, and the results will need to be validated in larger populations as well as under other immunosuppression protocols. Expanding Tregs with activated donor B cells appeared to identify the most biologically relevant and donor-specific TCRbeta repertoire.

For TCRbeta CDR3 sequencing, genomic DNA was extracted from sorted cells using the QIAGEN DNeasy Blood and Tissue Kit. High-throughput TCRbeta CDR3 sequencing, which included PCR amplification with bias correction and internal controls, was done commercially through immunoSEQ. The authors' analysis ran thus. A unique productive TCRbeta sequence was defined by the CDR3 nucleotide sequence when primers matched, and otherwise by the CDR3 amino acid sequence together with the Vbeta and Jbeta genes. To correct for sorting error, sequences found in more than one sorted population at a frequency ratio of 2:1 or less were discarded, and the remaining shared sequences were assigned to the population with the higher frequency. Donor-reactive sequences were defined as at least 5-fold expanded in CFSE-low cells versus unstimulated cells, with frequency of at least 0.01% in CFSE-low cells. Repertoire divergence was quantified by Jensen-Shannon divergence using the top 100 TCRbeta sequences ranked by frequency. When a sample had multiple sequencing runs, each run was corrected for sorting error separately and the runs were then pooled. Drawn from immuneACCESS, this table holds only the in-frame rearrangements with V and J called that TCRdb kept. Clones are partly lost; checked studies trace under half to an unresolved V gene and leave the rest unexplained. V and J calls plus clone size are reproduced from that table; the DNA served to infer D and trimming. For this sample there are tens of thousands of clones; 90% to 95% appear just once. In total, the top ten clones hold around 4.5% of the sample.

The sequence came from a human donor in good health. The specimen sequenced was CD8+ T cells from blood. This sequence uses TRBV6-5 and TRBJ1-5, with 10 bases matching TRBD1. CDR3 region: CASSLGQGTQPQHF. Read as DNA, the sequence is TGTGCCAGCAGCCTGGGACAGGGGACTCAGCCCCAGCATTTT.